This T cell receptor beta chain emerged from a study of blood T cell repertoires in COVID-19. Study background: COVID-19 samples, acute and convalescent, were from the United States, Italy and Spain. Nucleic acid was either cDNA or gDNA, and it came from T cells, B-cell-depleted T cells, or PBMCs.

V shed 4 bases, J shed 5 bases, and the junction held 7 bases outside the gene matches. CDR3 length: 14 residues. CDR1 and CDR2 (germline): MDHEN, SYDVKM. Seattle cases were enrolled at active infection and followed longitudinally. In the authors' methods: Researchers report that nucleated cell counts were estimated from reference gene primer amplification. Assay used: immunoSEQ multiplex PCR; TCRdb lists only in-frame clones, some missing. That table supplies the V and J calls and clone size; D and trimming were determined from the DNA. The sample contains roughly 110,000 clones, 60% to 85% of which appear only once.

Specimen: peripheral blood. The V gene is TRBV28, the J gene TRBJ2-7; 8 nucleotides align to TRBD2. The sequence was collected from a man at least 80 years old with COVID-19, enrolled during active disease. CDR3 in amino acids: CASSSAGAGDEQYF. The DNA of the CDR3 is TGTGCCAGCAGTTCAGCGGGAGCGGGCGACGAGCAGTACTTC.